This TCR beta chain was identified during a study of vaccination and CD4 T cells after COVID-19. Study-wide context: For each participant, vaccination comprised two doses of either the BNT162b2 or the mRNA-1273 vaccine.

An Oncomine TCR Beta short-read assay was used to sequence the DNA from cultured CD4+ T cells. TCRdb processed the PCR reads anew with MiXCR; each CDR3 protein has one entry. The repertoire holds 5,500 to 8,500 distinct CDR3 sequences, with roughly 29% as singletons. By proportion, this clonotype is large. Antigen unknown. CDR1 DFQATT and CDR2 SNEGSKA come from the germline V gene (reference sequence). The junction had 11 bases not matched to a gene; V was cut back by 5 bases and J by 1 base. The CDR3 consists of 17 residues. Specified treatment: roughly nine-day PBMC culture with coronavirus spike peptide pools or control peptides (ViraFEST assay). Before the COVID-19 pandemic (2011-2018), CD4+ T cells were obtained from the unexposed donor. Study-wide results and limits: Convalescent patients showed a median around 90% of reactive clones that were seen only post-vaccination. Median counts of SARS-CoV-2-reactive clonotypes increased from roughly 21 to 40; this difference was not significant. Within the convalescent patients, spike mono-reactivity was found in 304 of 307 vaccine-specific clones.

The sequencing input was CD4+ T cells from blood, cultured in vitro. The source is a human donor in good health. This chain connects TRBV20-1 to TRBJ1-6; 7 positions agree with TRBD1. In DNA, the CDR3 is TGCAGTGCTCTACGACAGGGTTTGGAATCCTATAATTCACCCCTCCACTTT. Translating it yields CSALRQGLESYNSPLHF.